This T cell receptor (beta chain) is from a study of regulatory T cells in long-lasting Graves disease (dated by TCRdb to the early 2020s). General notes on the study: Newly diagnosed Graves' disease patients had taken antithyroid drugs for less than 3 months. Patients with persistent Graves' disease were compared with patients with newly diagnosed Graves' disease using TCR sequencing and RNA sequencing of peripheral blood. The study was registered as a clinical trial and conducted in China. A total of 35 or so samples were covered by TCR sequencing, comprising 13 persistent and around 20 newly diagnosed Graves' disease patients. General study outcomes and caveats: Compared with newly diagnosed patients, patients with persistent Graves' disease had lower TCR Shannon entropy and fewer highly expanded clones, which suggests clonal expansion. Preferential use of TRBV28, TRBJ1-2 and TRBJ2-5 was observed in persistent disease, whereas TRBV20-1 and TRBJ2-1 were favored in newly diagnosed disease. The small sample size was acknowledged by the authors as a limitation that may reduce accuracy. The study examined only peripheral blood because the primary lesion, thyroid tissue, could not be accessed. Sequencing and analysis were limited to the TCR beta chain. Persistent patients shared more public clonotypes among themselves (2,741) than newly diagnosed patients did (approximately 970).

Library method: multiplex PCR. The sample was run on an Illumina HiSeq 4000. iRepertoire HTBI primers and Arm-PCR amplification of CDR3 regions were used to construct TCR beta libraries. Before sequencing, the PCR products went through gel purification. The authors processed their data as follows. Gene usage analysis of CDR3 amino acid clonotypes relied on the 60 to 65 TRBV and fewer than 15 TRBJ segments identified across samples. COPE and FqMerger were used to merge filtered high-quality paired reads into contigs. BLAST was used to align contigs to IMGT TRBV, TRBD and TRBJ reference genes, and CDR3 was defined according to IMGT. Highly expanded clones were defined as clonotypes with a frequency above 0.1%. Shannon entropy served as the measure of repertoire diversity, while the Gini coefficient captured V-J evenness. Public clonotypes were defined as clonotypes shared by more than one individual. TCRdb reran the public reads through fastp at Q25 and MiXCR, keeping productive beta chains. Every CDR3 protein is listed once, alongside the most common genes and DNA of its rows. The authors' filters were not applied to this entry. The sample contains roughly 500,000 distinct CDR3 sequences, around 13% of them found a single time. The ten largest clones take up approximately 15% of the sample.

Read against the paper, the sample's time point label means: newly diagnosed GD, antithyroid drugs for less than 3 months. RNA was extracted from PBMCs in TRIzol for both TCR sequencing and RNA sequencing. Graves' disease was diagnosed according to American Thyroid Association guidelines. Recruitment of patients was carried out at an endocrinology department in Xi'an, China. Each patient gave 7 to 9.5 milliliters of peripheral blood, collected in an EDTA anticoagulant tube. PBMCs were isolated by Ficoll Paque Plus density gradient separation without further T cell sorting. An Agilent 2100 Bioanalyzer and agarose gel were used to check RNA quality, while a NanoDrop 2000 measured RNA concentration. Measured from the cysteine to the phenylalanine, the CDR3 is 14 residues long. Only CDR3 DNA is held: 42 bases, read in frame from base 1. CDR1 and CDR2 (PRHDT, FYEKMQ) derive from the germline V gene (reference sequence). V was cut back by 4 bases and J by 1 base, leaving a gap of 9 bases between them.

In its sample, this clonotype was seen many times. Its antigen specificity is not known. No clone much larger than this one lies a single base away; base qualities are absent. The data also belong to a second study, concerning T cells in Graves' hyperthyroidism and ophthalmopathy. The second study, in turn, reports: Graves' hyperthyroidism was defined as stable when no progression to ophthalmopathy occurred over 18 months of follow-up. Hyperthyroidism patients were aged 18 to 65 years and newly diagnosed, with disease duration of less than 2 months. Any patient with an uncontrolled infection, another autoimmune disease, pregnancy or lactation was excluded. Diagnoses were established on the basis of clinical symptoms, serum thyroxine and TRAb, thyroid ultrasound, and orbital computed tomography. A first-round RT-PCR of the TCR CDR3 used the HTBI primer set with the Qiagen OneStep RT-PCR kit. Blood samples also contained most of the expanded thyroid clonotypes (frequency above 0.001), which suggests that blood repertoires may reflect thyroid immune responses. A model built on a 13 V-J signature distinguished ophthalmopathy from stable hyperthyroidism, reaching 87.88% sensitivity and around 81% specificity in cross-validation and 80%/75% in testing. During validation, the model predicted progression to ophthalmopathy a median of roughly 7.1 months ahead of onset, with almost 71% sensitivity and roughly 75% specificity. To identify distinguishing TCR V-J signatures, a discovery cohort of around 98 patients was used, comprising under 45 with Graves' ophthalmopathy and around 57 with stable Graves' hyperthyroidism. Prospective prediction of ophthalmopathy was tested in an independent validation cohort of under 20 hyperthyroidism patients and 17 patients who later progressed to ophthalmopathy. The approximately 90 discovery patients were divided at random into training and test sets in a 7:3 ratio. In addition, the study compared T-cell repertoires in thyroid tissue and in blood from roughly six Graves' hyperthyroidism patients. Following sampling, methimazole starting at 30 mg daily was given to hyperthyroidism patients, and high-dose intravenous methylprednisolone was given to ophthalmopathy patients. Libraries were constructed in a second round of multiplex PCR, after which size selection and purification were performed. Paired-end sequencing of the libraries was performed with 100 bp reads on an Illumina HiSeq2000. SOAPnuke was used to process the raw data, removing reads that contained adapters or uncalled bases, had a mean Phred below 15, or lacked an exact match to the constant primer or identifier. COPE v1.2.5 was used to merge high-quality paired reads, and clonotypes were defined as unique nucleotide sequences. MiTCR v1.1 was used to align clonotypes to the IMGT TRBV, TRBD and TRBJ reference segments. Only V-J combinations with frequency above 0.0001, covering about 99% of repertoires, were analysed. The TCS score was defined as the ratio of F50 (clonal expansion) to E x V (chaos), calculated using BLOSUM62-based TCRdist between CDR3 peptides within each V-J. Welch's t-statistics and random forest reduced fewer than 600 V-J features to 13, which were used in a naive Bayes classifier (R e1071). No statistical method was used to fix the sample size in advance, and group allocation was not hidden from the investigators. TCR Vbeta CDR3 sequencing of 135 peripheral blood samples (around 45 ophthalmopathy, about 80 hyperthyroidism and roughly 17 progressor patients) is reported in the paper.

Here the chain combines TRBV13 and TRBJ2-3; the D gene is not confidently resolved. This receptor was identified in a woman between 50 and 59 years old with Graves disease. Donor details come from another sample of the same person, matched by shared clones. Sequenced material: peripheral blood mononuclear cells (PBMCs), taken at new diagnosis, from a patient treated with antithyroid drugs. The DNA sequence reads TGTGCCAGCAGCTCCGAGCTAGGCACAGATACGCAGTATTTT. The encoded protein is CASSSELGTDTQYF.